The 26 T cell receptor beta chains in this list originate from one sample, sequenced in a study of response to subunit inactivated influenza vaccine. TCRdb re-analysed the RT-PCR reads in MiXCR, keeping a single row per CDR3 protein. The sample contains some 800,000 distinct CDR3 sequences, roughly 20% of which appear only once. Material: PBMCs from blood, obtained around 5 days after vaccination. Source of these receptors: a man aged 50-59 years who received an inactivated influenza vaccine.

The sample holds a few counts of this clonotype. The rearrangement uses TRBV30 and TRBJ2-7; 10 bases fit TRBD2. V trimming: 3 bases; J trimming: 3 bases; junction bases outside the gene matches: 2. From germline, CDR1 is GTSNPN and CDR2 SVGIG (reference sequence). This CDR3 is built from 13 residues. CDR3 DNA: TGTGCCTGGAGCGGGACTAGCGACTACGAGCAGTACTTC. Protein product: CAWSGTSDYEQYF.

This clonotype showed up many times. The junction departs from germline at one end; a sequencing error may be responsible. The chain uses TRBV12-3 or TRBV12-4 and TRBJ1-2, with a tentative D call TRBD1 (5 bases). The CDR3 contains 13 residues. The CDR3 region has the DNA TGTGCCAGCAGCTTAGAGGGGCCCTATGGCTACACCTTC. Translated, it gives CASSLEGPYGYTF.

This clonotype was detected ten times or more. This rearrangement joins TRBV4-3 to TRBJ2-7; 8 positions match TRBD1. The J segment lost 4 bases and the V segment lost 1 base, leaving 6 bases of the junction unmatched. Germline V gives CDR1 LGHNA, CDR2 YSLEER. The CDR3 sequence is 15 residues long. CDR3 protein: CASSQGVTGVYEQYF. The CDR3 DNA reads as TGCGCCAGCAGCCAAGGTGTGACAGGGGTGTACGAGCAGTACTTC.

The rearrangement uses TRBV5-1 and TRBJ2-5, with D maybe TRBD1 (6 bases). Germline CDR1 is SGHRS and CDR2 is YFSETQ. Trimming stripped 4 bases from V and 2 bases from J, with 12 bases between. The CDR3 totals 14 residues. The DNA of the CDR3 is TGCGCCAGCAGCCCGCAGGGGATGCAAGAGACCCAGTACTTC. Translated, it gives CASSPQGMQETQYF.

This clonotype was detected a few times. This rearrangement joins TRBV18 to TRBJ2-3; D might be TRBD2 (6 bases). With 3 bases removed from V and 1 base from J, the gap between germline ends came to 11 bases. Germline V CDR1 and CDR2: KGHSH, LQKENI. This CDR3 is 15 amino acids long. The CDR3 DNA is TGTGCCAGCTCACCGCTAGCGCGCCGCACAGATACGCAGTATTTT. Residues: CASSPLARRTDTQYF.

V gene TRBV15 combines with J gene TRBJ2-7; tentative D call: TRBD1 (7 bases). The germline V and J ends were trimmed by 1 base and 1 base, with 14 bases remaining between them. Germline V CDR1 and CDR2: LNHNV, YYDKDF (reference sequence). There are 16 residues in the CDR3. The CDR3 nucleotides are TGTGCCACCAGCAGAGGGGGCCAGGGGGGATCCTACGAGCAGTACTTC. Its translation: CATSRGGQGGSYEQYF. The complete variable domain, with remaining parts taken from reference TRBV15 and TRBJ2-7, reads DAMVIQNPRYQVTQFGKPVTLSCSQTLNHNVMYWYQQKSSQAPKLLFHYYDKDFNNEADTPDNFQSRRPNTSFCFLDIRSPGLGDTAMYLCATSRGGQGGSYEQYFGPGTRLTVT.

This rearrangement joins TRBV2 to TRBJ1-6; no definite D call. The CDR3 loop spans 13 amino acids. Germline-derived CDR1 and CDR2 are SNHLY and FYNNEI. The V end was cut by 5 bases, the J end by 5 bases, with 7 bases between. The CDR3 is CASSKQHNSPLHF. CDR3 nucleotide sequence: TGTGCCAGCAGTAAACAGCATAATTCACCCCTCCACTTT.

This clonotype has ten or more counts. The chain links TRBV5-5 to TRBJ2-7; a weak D match, TRBD1 (6 bases). V was clipped by 4 bases and J by 3 bases, with 8 bases between them. This CDR3 region has 12 residues. From germline, CDR1 is SGHKS and CDR2 YYEKEE (reference sequence). The CDR3 DNA is TGTGCCAGCAGCACGGACAGCTACGAGCAGTACTTC. Its translation is CASSTDSYEQYF.

This clonotype came up many times. CDR3 sequence reads: CASSLDLSGNTIYF. The CDR3 region has the DNA TGTGCCAGCAGCTTAGATCTTTCTGGAAACACCATATATTTT. This sequence joins TRBV5-5 and TRBJ1-3; unclear D gene. Germline CDR1 and CDR2: SGHKS and YYEKEE (reference sequence). This CDR3 contains 14 residues. Trimming shortened V by 2 bases and J by 1 base, and 7 bases separated the two germline ends.

This clonotype has more than one count but fewer than ten. The genes are TRBV2 and TRBJ2-5; no firm D call. The length of the CDR3 is 13 residues. Deletions cut 6 bases from V and 2 bases from J, with 10 bases between. Looked up from germline, CDR1 is SNHLY and CDR2 is FYNNEI. Written as DNA, the CDR3 is TGTGCCAGCAGACGACTGGGGCAAGAGACCCAGTACTTC. It codes for CASRRLGQETQYF.

This clonotype has more than one count but fewer than ten. The chain recombines TRBV20-1 with TRBJ1-5; TRBD1 might be the D (5 bases). The germline CDR1 and CDR2 sequences are DFQATT and SNEGSKA (reference sequence). V was trimmed by 6 bases and J by 5 bases, leaving 14 bases between them. The CDR3 is 13 residues long. In nucleotides, the CDR3 is TGCAGTGCAAAGAGACAGAACGATCAGCCCCAGCATTTT. It encodes CSAKRQNDQPQHF.

This clonotype has just a few counts. V is TRBV5-1 and J is TRBJ2-7; D call uncertain. CDR1 and CDR2 (germline): SGHRS, YFSETQ. The CDR3 totals 15 residues. Trimming cost V 0 bases and J 0 bases, with 10 bases left between them. CDR3 sequence reads: CASSLESSSSYEQYF. CDR3 bases: TGCGCCAGCAGCTTGGAATCCTCGAGCTCCTACGAGCAGTACTTC.

This clonotype was observed a handful of times. The genes are TRBV20-1 and TRBJ1-5; D gene unclear. Per germline, CDR1 DFQATT and CDR2 SNEGSKA (reference sequence). This CDR3 comprises 12 residues. V lost 2 bases to trimming and J lost 3 bases, with 5 bases between them. CDR3 loop: CSARQYNQPQHF. The DNA of the CDR3 is TGCAGTGCTAGACAGTACAATCAGCCCCAGCATTTT.

This chain joins TRBV5-1 and TRBJ2-7; D not certain. The length of the CDR3 is 12 residues. Germline V CDR1 and CDR2: SGHRS, YFSETQ. V gave up 3 bases and J gave up 5 bases, with 9 bases separating them. In DNA, the CDR3 is TGCGCCAGCAGCTCTTCCAGGAACGAGCAGTACTTC. Translation gives CASSSSRNEQYF.

This clonotype occurred a few times. The V call is TRBV7-9, the J call TRBJ2-7; D is perhaps TRBD1 (7 bases). Germline V gives CDR1 SEHNR, CDR2 FQNEAQ (reference sequence). V lost 5 bases to trimming and J lost 6 bases, with 17 bases between them. The CDR3 runs 14 residues. The CDR3 DNA follows: TGTGCCAGCAGCCCAGGGGGGTTTGGCGGCGAGCAGTACTTC. Encoded protein: CASSPGGFGGEQYF.

This clonotype showed up just once. The V call is TRBV6-5, the J call TRBJ2-1; D is tentatively TRBD1 or TRBD2 (5 bases each). The germline V and J ends were trimmed by 4 bases and 3 bases, with 16 bases remaining between them. Germline V gives CDR1 MNHEY, CDR2 SVGAGI. CDR3 length: 16 amino acids. CDR3 region: CASSSQRTGLYNEQFF. The DNA for the CDR3 is TGTGCCAGCAGTTCCCAACGGACGGGGCTCTACAATGAGCAGTTCTTC.

The rearrangement joins TRBV12-3 or TRBV12-4 to TRBJ1-5; 10 positions agree with TRBD1. V lost 5 bases, J lost 2 bases, and 6 bases stayed unmatched. CDR3 length equals 16 residues. The CDR3 bases are TGTGCCAGCAGTCCAATGACAGGGGGCGGCAATCAGCCCCAGCATTTT. Its translation: CASSPMTGGGNQPQHF.

This clonotype occurred a few times. V usage is TRBV5-1 and J usage is TRBJ1-1, with D uncertain. The CDR3 spans 15 residues. V lost 1 base, J lost 2 bases, and 12 bases lay in between. CDR1 is SGHRS, CDR2 YFSETQ, per germline. As DNA, the CDR3 is TGCGCCAGCAGCTTGTCGAGCCATCTAAACACTGAAGCTTTCTTT. It codes for CASSLSSHLNTEAFF.

As DNA, the CDR3 is TGTGCCAGCAGACAGGGGAGGTACGAGCAGTACTTC. Its protein is CASRQGRYEQYF. The chain links TRBV28 to TRBJ2-7; the D gene is possibly TRBD1 (7 bases). The CDR3 totals 12 residues. V lost 6 bases, J lost 4 bases, and 10 bases lay in between. Germline CDR1 reads MDHEN; CDR2 reads SYDVKM.

This clonotype has only a few counts. The chain is built from TRBV12-3 or TRBV12-4 and TRBJ2-5; D ambiguous. V was pared by 4 bases and J by 5 bases, with 11 bases between. This CDR3 is built from 13 residues. DNA for the CDR3: TGTGCCAGCAGTTCGGGTGTGATGGAGACCCAGTACTTC. This gives the protein CASSSGVMETQYF.

This clonotype was found a few times. The chain uses TRBV20-1 and TRBJ2-3; 10 bases are a match to TRBD2. The CDR3 totals 16 residues. The V gene's germline CDR1 is DFQATT and CDR2 SNEGSKA (reference sequence). After removal of 3 bases from V and 0 bases from J, the junction contained 6 bases not matched to a gene. In DNA form, the CDR3 reads TGCAGTGCTAGCGGGGCTAGCGGGGGTAGCACAGATACGCAGTATTTT. Amino acid sequence: CSASGASGGSTDTQYF.

This clonotype appeared a few times. The chain is built from TRBV7-6 and TRBJ1-4, with D unclear. CDR1 and CDR2 from the germline V gene are SGHVS and FNYEAQ. The CDR3 covers 13 residues. The V gene lost 0 bases and the J gene lost 8 bases, with 7 bases spanning the gap. Here the CDR3 DNA reads TGTGCCAGCAGCTTAGCGCAATGGGAAAAACTGTTTTTT. Encoded protein: CASSLAQWEKLFF.

The V gene is TRBV3-1, the J gene TRBJ2-1; unclear D gene. V was cut by 2 bases and J by 9 bases, with 5 bases left in between. This CDR3 has 11 amino acids. Per the germline V gene, CDR1 is LGHDT and CDR2 is YNNKEL (reference sequence). The CDR3 reads CASSQSAEQFF. The CDR3 DNA sequence: TGTGCCAGCAGCCAAAGTGCTGAGCAGTTCTTC.

The rearrangement links TRBV12-3 or TRBV12-4 to TRBJ2-4; D not certain. This CDR3 spans 13 amino acids. V lost 1 base and J lost 2, with 3 bases in between. Here the CDR3 DNA reads TGTGCCAGCAGTTTAGGAACCAAAAACATTCAGTACTTC. Protein sequence: CASSLGTKNIQYF.

V usage is TRBV3-1 and J usage is TRBJ2-7; TRBD2 matches 14 bases. CDR1 is LGHDT and CDR2 is YNNKEL in the germline V gene (reference sequence). J gave up 4 bases and V 0 bases, and 14 bases lay outside the gene matches. The CDR3 sequence is 20 residues long. CDR3 DNA sequence: TGTGCCAGCAGCCAAGAACCACTTCGACTAGCGGGAGGGTTTATATACGAGCAGTACTTC. Protein: CASSQEPLRLAGGFIYEQYF.

The gene calls are TRBV7-3 and TRBJ2-7; D unclear. CDR3 length equals 13 residues. V lost 9 bases to trimming and J lost 5 bases, with 17 bases between them. Germline CDR1 reads SGHTA; CDR2 reads FQGTGA. This CDR3 reads CARTLDGLNEQYF. The CDR3 nucleotides read TGTGCCAGGACACTCGACGGCCTAAACGAGCAGTACTTC.